Shown below are 6 T cell receptor beta chains from a single sample sequenced in a study of T cell responses to AZD1222 COVID-19 vaccine. The data were produced by immunoSEQ multiplex PCR, yet TCRdb's version contains in-frame clones alone and is incomplete. The sample consists of tens of thousands of clones, roughly 86% of them appearing once. This specimen consisted of peripheral blood, obtained on day 0 of AZD1222 vaccination. These receptors originate from an adult in good health.

The rearrangement uses TRBV6-5 and TRBJ2-2; TRBD1 aligns across 9 bases. The germline CDR1 and CDR2 sequences are MNHEY and SVGAGI. Germline trimming cut 6 bases from V and 6 bases from J; bases unmatched to any gene: 2. The CDR3 covers 13 residues. The CDR3 spells CASRRQGAGELFF. Written as DNA, the CDR3 is TGTGCCAGCAGAAGACAGGGGGCCGGGGAGCTGTTTTTT.

V gene TRBV7-9 combines with J gene TRBJ2-3, with D unclear. From germline, CDR1 is SEHNR and CDR2 FQNEAQ (reference sequence). Trimming stripped 2 bases from V and 3 bases from J, with 3 bases between. The CDR3 has 12 residues. CDR3 region: CASSLQTDTQYF. DNA of the CDR3: TGTGCCAGCAGCTTACAAACAGATACGCAGTATTTT.

The J gene is TRBJ2-3, the V gene TRBV6-2 or TRBV6-3; 8 nucleotides match TRBD2. Per the germline V gene, CDR1 is MNHEY and CDR2 is SVGEGT. The CDR3 is made up of 16 amino acids. J lost 5 bases, V lost 4 bases, and 11 bases had no gene match. CDR3 coding DNA: TGTGCCAGCAGTTGGGGCGGAGCGGGAGCGAGAGATACGCAGTATTTT. It is translated as CASSWGGAGARDTQYF.

The chain is built from TRBV7-9 and TRBJ2-5; tentatively, D is TRBD1 (6 bases). Germline V gives CDR1 SEHNR, CDR2 FQNEAQ (reference sequence). The length of the CDR3 is 14 residues. Trimming removed 3 bases at V and 1 base at J, with 9 bases between. Written as DNA, the CDR3 is TGTGCCAGCAGCTTTGGGACACTCCAAGAGACCCAGTACTTC. Amino acids: CASSFGTLQETQYF.

V gene TRBV6-2 or TRBV6-3 combines with J gene TRBJ2-2; weak D call: TRBD2 (6 bases). Germline V gene sequence: CDR1 MNHEY, CDR2 SVGEGT. The V gene lost 1 base and the J gene lost 0 bases, with 12 bases spanning the gap. CDR3 length: 17 residues. CDR3 sequence: CASSYFLAGTNTGELFF. The CDR3 coding sequence is TGTGCCAGCAGTTACTTTCTGGCGGGAACGAACACCGGGGAGCTGTTTTTT.

The chain joins TRBV24-1 to TRBJ1-5; a possible D gene is TRBD1 (5 bases). Germline CDR1 KGHDR, CDR2 SFDVKD. Trimming left V 3 bases short and J 2 bases short, with 10 bases between. The length of the CDR3 is 15 residues. The CDR3, as DNA: TGTGCCACCAGTGATGCCAGGGTCGGCAATCAGCCCCAGCATTTT. Translation gives CATSDARVGNQPQHF.